The 30 T cell receptor beta chains below come from one sample, sequenced in a study of shared clonotypes between healthy human individuals. Assay: immunoSEQ multiplex PCR; the TCRdb copy retains only in-frame clones and omits some. The table has around 2.1 million clones, approximately 94% seen once. Naive CD8 cells lacked CD45RO and underwent positive selection for CCR7, leaving out terminally differentiated effector memory CD45RA+ cells. Sequencing was carried out using naive CD8+ T cells from PBMCs. The receptors here all came from a man aged 18 to 30 in good health. Some clones in this sample may be carry-over from other donors' samples.

The genes are TRBV27 and TRBJ1-1; 7 nucleotides align to TRBD1. Germline CDR1 reads MNHEY; CDR2 reads SMNVEV (reference sequence). The CDR3 spans 15 residues. The junction had 8 bases not matched to a gene; V was cut back by 2 bases and J by 5 bases. CDR3 protein: CASSLLGQVETEAFF. For the CDR3, the DNA is TGTGCCAGCAGTTTACTCGGACAGGTTGAGACTGAAGCTTTCTTT.

About this clone itself: Distinct nucleotide sequences in the sample also encode this CDR3. The chain employs TRBV19 and TRBJ1-5; D is possibly TRBD1 (5 bases). Germline V lookup: CDR1 LNHDA, CDR2 SQIVND (reference sequence). With 2 bases removed from V and 3 bases from J, the gap between germline ends came to 8 bases. CDR3 length: 14 residues. The CDR3 spells CASSIRDHNQPQHF. For the CDR3, the DNA is TGTGCCAGTAGTATACGGGACCACAATCAGCCCCAGCATTTT.

Worth noting for this clone: The same CDR3 also results from other DNA sequences found in this sample. V gene TRBV10-2 combines with J gene TRBJ2-5; the D gene is possibly TRBD1 (5 bases). The V gene's germline CDR1 is WSHSY and CDR2 SAAADI. Trimming removed 2 bases at V and 4 bases at J, with 5 bases between. The CDR3 loop spans 12 amino acids. As DNA, the CDR3 is TGCGCCAGCAGTGAGGGGGCAGAGACCCAGTACTTC. It translates to CASSEGAETQYF.

This chain links TRBV28 with TRBJ1-5; the D gene is possibly TRBD1 (6 bases). Trimming took off 6 bases at V and 0 bases at J, with 15 bases between the two ends. Germline loops: CDR1 MDHEN, CDR2 SYDVKM. CDR3 size: 16 residues. The CDR3 region is CASRSGQSNSNQPQHF. In DNA form, the CDR3 reads TGTGCCAGCAGGAGTGGACAGTCTAATAGCAATCAGCCCCAGCATTTT.

This rearrangement joins TRBV4-2 to TRBJ2-1; D is undetermined. The CDR3 sequence is 15 residues long. The V gene's germline CDR1 is LGHNA and CDR2 YNFKEQ. The ends were cut back, 0 bases at V and 6 bases at J, with 12 bases in the middle. DNA of the CDR3: TGTGCCAGCAGCCAAGATCTCCAGCGTGGCAATGAGCAGTTCTTC. Translated, it gives CASSQDLQRGNEQFF.

This sequence joins TRBV28 and TRBJ1-5; D gene unclear. Trimming took off 6 bases at V and 5 bases at J, with 11 bases between the two ends. The CDR3 contains 13 residues. Germline CDR1 MDHEN, CDR2 SYDVKM. CDR3 coding DNA: TGTGCCAGCAGGACACTGGAATATCAGCCCCAGCATTTT. Translated: CASRTLEYQPQHF.

The J gene is TRBJ1-3, the V gene TRBV28; possibly TRBD1 for D (6 bases). CDR3 length: 17 residues. Germline values: CDR1 MDHEN, CDR2 SYDVKM. Trimming cost V 3 bases and J 0 bases, with 15 bases left between them. The CDR3 loop is CASSLTLTGLSGNTIYF. The CDR3 DNA follows: TGTGCCAGCAGTTTGACCCTGACAGGACTCTCTGGAAACACCATATATTTT.

This rearrangement joins TRBV29-1 to TRBJ1-2; perhaps TRBD1 as D (5 bases). The CDR3 runs to 11 residues. V lost 8 bases and J lost 6, with 13 bases in between. CDR1 is SQVTM, CDR2 ANQGSEA, per germline. For the CDR3, the DNA is TGCAGCACGGGTGGGGGACATGGCTACACCTTC. Translating it yields CSTGGGHGYTF.

About this clone: Other DNA sequences in the same sample also yield this CDR3. The rearrangement joins TRBV9 to TRBJ2-7, with 9 bases aligning to TRBD1. V shed 0 bases, J shed 7 bases, and the junction held 5 bases outside the gene matches. Germline-derived CDR1 and CDR2 are SGDLS and YYNGEE. CDR3 size: 14 residues. The CDR3 sequence is CASSVGDRGGEQYF. Written as DNA, the CDR3 is TGTGCCAGCAGCGTAGGTGACAGGGGGGGAGAGCAGTACTTC.

This clone came up a few times. The chain recombines TRBV2 with TRBJ2-2; 8 bases fit TRBD2. Losses at the gene ends were 2 bases for V and 6 bases for J; bases not matched to a gene: 5. The germline gives CDR1 SNHLY, CDR2 FYNNEI. The CDR3 runs 15 residues. Here the CDR3 reads CASSETGGPSGELFF. The CDR3 DNA reads as TGTGCCAGCAGTGAAACGGGAGGGCCTTCCGGGGAGCTGTTTTTT.

This chain uses TRBV9 with TRBJ2-1; D gene uncertain. Germline V lookup: CDR1 SGDLS, CDR2 YYNGEE. V was trimmed by 4 bases and J by 6 bases, leaving 11 bases between them. The CDR3 extends over 13 amino acids. The CDR3 DNA reads TGTGCCAGCAGCCCCCACGGTGTCAATGAGCAGTTCTTC. It specifies CASSPHGVNEQFF.

The V and J genes are TRBV11-2 and TRBJ2-7; 8 nucleotides agree with TRBD1. Trimming at V came to 2 bases and at J to 2 bases, leaving 8 bases not matched to a gene. Germline V gives CDR1 SGHAT, CDR2 FQNNGV. The CDR3 length is 16 residues. This chain's CDR3 is CASSLTPDRGPYEQYF. CDR3 sequence (DNA): TGTGCCAGCAGCTTAACGCCCGACAGGGGACCCTACGAGCAGTACTTC.

J is TRBJ2-7 and V is TRBV11-2, with TRBD2 matching 7 bases. V lost 4 bases to trimming and J lost 3 bases; unmatched junction nucleotides: 3. The CDR3 totals 13 residues. Germline V gene lookup returns CDR1 SGHAT and CDR2 FQNNGV. Here the CDR3 reads CASSSIAGYEQYF. The CDR3 bases are TGTGCCAGCAGCTCTATAGCGGGCTACGAGCAGTACTTC.

J is TRBJ2-1 and V is TRBV2; D is perhaps TRBD1 (5 bases). Germline CDR1 reads SNHLY; CDR2 reads FYNNEI. CDR3 size: 14 residues. Trimming shortened V by 6 bases and J by 8 bases, and 17 bases separated the two germline ends. The CDR3 sequence is CASRETTVIDEQFF. As DNA, the CDR3 is TGTGCCAGCAGAGAAACGACAGTCATCGATGAGCAGTTCTTC.

This chain links TRBV7-9 with TRBJ2-7; a weak D match, TRBD1 (6 bases). The ends were cut back, 7 bases at V and 4 bases at J, with 17 bases in the middle. This CDR3 region has 14 residues. Germline V gene lookup returns CDR1 SEHNR and CDR2 FQNEAQ (reference sequence). The CDR3 sequence: CASTQQGFPYEQYF. The CDR3 DNA sequence: TGTGCCAGCACCCAACAGGGATTCCCTTACGAGCAGTACTTC.

The table lists this clone with a count of one. The V call is TRBV6-1, the J call TRBJ2-1; D perhaps matches TRBD2 (5 bases). The germline V gene has CDR1 MNHNS and CDR2 SASEGT. The CDR3 is 14 residues long. V was cut by 8 bases and J by 1 base, with 12 bases left in between. The CDR3 bases are TGTGCCAGCGGCGACGGAGGATCCTACAATGAGCAGTTCTTC. It encodes CASGDGGSYNEQFF.

The chain employs TRBV7-2 and TRBJ2-1; 10 bases align to TRBD2. Trimming removed 1 base from V and 8 bases from J; junction bases left unmatched: 2. The germline V gene encodes CDR1 SGHTA and CDR2 FQGNSA. The CDR3 covers 14 residues. The CDR3 loop is CASSLEREGYEQFF. CDR3 DNA sequence: TGTGCCAGCAGCTTAGAGCGGGAGGGGTATGAGCAGTTCTTC.

This chain uses TRBV27 with TRBJ2-1; D may be TRBD2 (6 bases). The germline V gene encodes CDR1 MNHEY and CDR2 SMNVEV (reference sequence). V was trimmed by 2 bases and J by 12 bases, leaving 11 bases between them. The CDR3 runs to 12 residues. The CDR3 sequence is CASSLLGRGQFF. The DNA for the CDR3 is TGTGCCAGCAGTTTACTAGGGCGGGGGCAGTTCTTC.

The V call is TRBV4-1, the J call TRBJ2-7, with D perhaps TRBD2 (6 bases). Per the germline V gene, CDR1 is MGHRA and CDR2 is YSYEKL. V lost 0 bases and J 2 bases, leaving 17 bases between the germline ends. The CDR3 runs 17 residues. CDR3 loop: CASSQDGGVARAYEQYF. Written as DNA, the CDR3 is TGCGCCAGCAGCCAAGATGGAGGGGTGGCAAGGGCCTACGAGCAGTACTTC.

This clone was observed a handful of times. The chain combines TRBV29-1 with TRBJ1-2; possible D gene TRBD1, 6 bases. Germline V lookup: CDR1 SQVTM, CDR2 ANQGSEA. The CDR3 extends over 13 amino acids. V lost 6 bases to trimming and J lost 4 bases, with 15 bases between them. CDR3 coding DNA: TGCAGCGTCGAGAGCCGACAGGTCTATGGCTACACCTTC. This encodes CSVESRQVYGYTF.

The rearrangement uses TRBV4-1 and TRBJ2-4, with D tentatively TRBD2 (6 bases). The V end was cut by 4 bases, the J end by 7 bases, with 26 bases between. The CDR3 loop spans 18 amino acids. Germline CDR1 and CDR2: MGHRA and YSYEKL. The chain's CDR3 is CASSPLGGIPGRANIQYF. The CDR3 region has the DNA TGCGCCAGCAGCCCTCTCGGAGGGATCCCAGGTAGAGCCAACATTCAGTACTTC.

This chain joins TRBV7-2 and TRBJ2-3; D ambiguous. CDR1 SGHTA and CDR2 FQGNSA come from the germline V gene. V gave up 0 bases and J gave up 4 bases, with 5 bases separating them. The CDR3 length is 13 residues. The CDR3, as DNA: TGTGCCAGCAGCTTAGCGAATGCAGATACGCAGTATTTT. Its translation is CASSLANADTQYF.

In regard to this clone: Other DNA sequences from this sample encode an identical CDR3 as well. The rearrangement links TRBV27 to TRBJ2-1; no clear D. CDR3 length: 13 amino acids. V dropped 5 bases and J dropped 0 bases, with 5 bases sitting between them. CDR1 and CDR2 (germline): MNHEY, SMNVEV (reference sequence). In DNA form, the CDR3 reads TGTGCCAGCAGTACGAGCTCCTACAATGAGCAGTTCTTC. This gives the protein CASSTSSYNEQFF.

The J gene is TRBJ2-7, the V gene TRBV6-6; D call uncertain. Germline values: CDR1 MNHNY, CDR2 SVGAGI (reference sequence). The V gene lost 0 bases and the J gene lost 4 bases, with 7 bases spanning the gap. The CDR3 sequence is 13 residues long. The DNA for the CDR3 is TGTGCCAGCAGTTACTCTGACTGGTACGAGCAGTACTTC. Its translation is CASSYSDWYEQYF.

J is TRBJ2-6 and V is TRBV5-4; D not resolved. The CDR3 is made up of 15 amino acids. Trimming stripped 0 bases from V and 0 bases from J, with 4 bases between. Germline values: CDR1 SGHNT, CDR2 YYREEE (reference sequence). The CDR3 here is CASSLEVSGANVLTF. The DNA for the CDR3 is TGTGCCAGCAGCTTGGAAGTCTCTGGGGCCAACGTCCTGACTTTC.

The chain carries TRBV7-2 and TRBJ2-5; D possibly corresponds to TRBD2 (6 bases). Between the trimmed V and J ends, which lost 2 bases and 5 bases, there was a span of 24 bases. Germline CDR1 is SGHTA and CDR2 is FQGNSA. This CDR3 contains 18 residues. CDR3 DNA sequence: TGTGCCAGCAGCTTAATGATGTTCAGAGATCTAGCGCAGGAGACCCAGTACTTC. Translating gives CASSLMMFRDLAQETQYF. The full variable domain, its missing parts supplied by reference TRBV7-2 and TRBJ2-5, is GAGVSQSPSNKVTEKGKDVELRCDPISGHTALYWYRQSLGQGLEFLIYFQGNSAPDKSGLPSDRFSAERTGGSVSTLTIQRTQQEDSAVYLCASSLMMFRDLAQETQYFGPGTRLLVL.

The sample holds a few counts of this clone. The chain has TRBV29-1 and TRBJ1-1; no definite D call. V was clipped by 6 bases and J by 3 bases, with 8 bases between them. CDR1 SQVTM and CDR2 ANQGSEA come from the germline V gene. This CDR3 has 11 residues. The DNA for the CDR3 is TGCAGCGTGAGGGAATACACTGAAGCTTTCTTT. Translated: CSVREYTEAFF.

The chain joins TRBV27 to TRBJ1-2; 10 bases fit TRBD1. V shed 2 bases and J 8 bases; nucleotides not matched to a gene: 11. The germline V gene encodes CDR1 MNHEY and CDR2 SMNVEV (reference sequence). This CDR3 region has 16 residues. CDR3 nucleotide sequence: TGTGCCAGCAGTTTAGGTCGGGACAGGGGATTCGGCGGCTACACCTTC. This codes for CASSLGRDRGFGGYTF.

CDR3 bases: TGTGCCAGCAGACCGGACAGGGGTTGGACCGGGGAGCTGTTTTTT. This translates into CASRPDRGWTGELFF. This rearrangement joins TRBV27 to TRBJ2-2; 9 bases agree with TRBD1. V was pared by 6 bases and J by 5 bases, with 7 bases of the junction left unmatched. Per germline, CDR1 MNHEY and CDR2 SMNVEV (reference sequence). The CDR3 length is 15 residues.

As regards this clone: The germline gene is not matched at one end of the junction; a read error may be the cause. The chain recombines TRBV4-3 with TRBJ2-7, with 9 bases identical to TRBD2. The CDR3 contains 14 residues. Germline values: CDR1 LGHNA, CDR2 YSLEER. The CDR3 is CASSLRGGTYGQYF. The DNA of the CDR3 is TGCGCCAGCAGCCTGCGGGGGGGAACCTACGGGCAGTACTTC.